Listed below are T cell receptor beta chains from one sample, sequenced in a study of blood T cell repertoires in COVID-19. Assay: immunoSEQ multiplex PCR; the TCRdb copy retains only in-frame clones and omits some. The table shows 90,000 to 120,000 clones, with 84% occurring only once. The material sequenced was peripheral blood. All receptors derive from a human donor in a cohort sampled during active COVID-19. Each CDR3 is given with its conserved first and last residue. D genes are given only for firm matches. Clone size, where shown, is once, few, many, or a class for clones that have expanded.

NA	TRBV12-3/TRBV12-4	TRBJ2-5	NA	TGTGCCAGCAGTTTAGACAGGGTAGAGACCCAGTACTTC	CASSLDRVETQYF
NA	TRBV3-1/TRBV3-2	TRBJ1-4	NA	TGTGCCAGCAGCCAAGAACTGACTCTTAATGAAAAACTGTTTTTT	CASSQELTLNEKLFF
TRBD1	TRBV27	TRBJ2-7	NA	TGTGCCAGCAGTCCCAGGGGGCTCTACGAGCAGTACTTC	CASSPRGLYEQYF
NA	TRBV3-1/TRBV3-2	TRBJ2-7	NA	TGTGCCAGCAGCCAAGCTTATATCGGCTACGAGCAGTACTTC	CASSQAYIGYEQYF
TRBD1	TRBV15	TRBJ2-2	once	TGTGCCACCTTACCGGGACAGGTGAACACCGGGGAGCTGTTTTTT	CATLPGQVNTGELFF
TRBD1	TRBV27	TRBJ2-3	NA	TGTGCCAGCAGTGCCCCGGGGGACAGGGGGCCATTGGGCACAGATACGCAGTATTTT	CASSAPGDRGPLGTDTQYF
TRBD1	TRBV19	TRBJ1-1	NA	TGTGCCAGTAGTAGACAGGGGGCGAAATACACTGAAGCTTTCTTT	CASSRQGAKYTEAFF
TRBD2	TRBV5-1	TRBJ2-7	NA	TGCGCCAGCAGGGTGACTAGCGGCAGCTCCTACGAGCAGTACTTC	CASRVTSGSSYEQYF
TRBD1	TRBV24-1	TRBJ1-2	NA	TGTGCCACCAGTGAACCTAGGACAGGGATTGGTTATGGCTACACCTTC	CATSEPRTGIGYGYTF
NA	TRBV20-1	TRBJ2-3	NA	TGCAGTGCCGACTCACGAGATACGCAGTATTTT	CSADSRDTQYF
NA	TRBV9	TRBJ2-7	NA	TGTGCCAGCAGCCCAAGACTGGTAACCTACGAGCAGTACTTC	CASSPRLVTYEQYF
NA	TRBV3-1/TRBV3-2	TRBJ1-3	NA	TGTGCCAGCAGCCAAGATCTACAGGGTTACACCATATATTTT	CASSQDLQGYTIYF
TRBD1	TRBV3-1/TRBV3-2	TRBJ1-6	NA	TGTGCCAGCAGCCCCCGGGACAGGGTTGGATCACCCCTCCACTTT	CASSPRDRVGSPLHF
NA	TRBV7-9	TRBJ1-1	NA	TGTGCCAGCAGCTGGGGGGGGGACACTGAAGCTTTCTTT	CASSWGGDTEAFF
TRBD1	TRBV3-1/TRBV3-2	TRBJ1-5	NA	TGTGCCAGCAGCCGGGGGACAGGGGGCTATCAGCCCCAGCATTTT	CASSRGTGGYQPQHF
NA	TRBV6-4	TRBJ1-1	NA	TGTGCCAGCAGTGGGAAGCGGGGCGGCACTGAAGCTTTCTTT	CASSGKRGGTEAFF
TRBD1	TRBV6-5	TRBJ1-1	NA	TGTGCCAGCCCCGGGACAGGGAACACTGAAGCTTTCTTT	CASPGTGNTEAFF
TRBD2	TRBV2	TRBJ2-5	NA	TGTGCCAGTTGTCGGCGGGAGCGAGAGACCCAGTACTTC	CASCRRERETQYF
NA	TRBV7-2	TRBJ2-1	NA	TGTGCCAGCAGCTTAGTTGCCGGCTCCTACAATGAGCAGTTCTTC	CASSLVAGSYNEQFF
NA	TRBV4-1	TRBJ1-4	NA	TGCGCCAGCAGCCAAGATCCGGGGTTGAGTAATGAAAAACTGTTTTTT	CASSQDPGLSNEKLFF
TRBD1	TRBV6-2/TRBV6-3	TRBJ1-2	NA	TGTGCCAGCGGCCCGGGGACAGTACTCTATGGCTACACCTTC	CASGPGTVLYGYTF
TRBD1	TRBV5-1	TRBJ2-3	NA	TGCGCCAGCAGCTTGAGACAGGGTGGCACAGATACGCAGTATTTT	CASSLRQGGTDTQYF
NA	TRBV28	TRBJ1-1	few	TGTGCCAGCAGTTTAAGGGGGTTCCGTGTGGCTGGGACTGAAGCTTTCTTT	CASSLRGFRVAGTEAFF
NA	TRBV5-6	TRBJ1-5	NA	TGTGCCAGCAGCGGAGGCGGGGATCAGCCCCAGCATTTT	CASSGGGDQPQHF
TRBD1	TRBV6-6	TRBJ2-2	NA	TGTGCCAGCAGTCCTCGGACAGGGTCGTACACCGGGGAGCTGTTTTTT	CASSPRTGSYTGELFF
TRBD1	TRBV7-2	TRBJ1-3	NA	TGTGCCAGCAGCCAGAGGTCAGGGGGAAAAGACACCATATATTTT	CASSQRSGGKDTIYF
TRBD2	TRBV11-1	TRBJ2-1	NA	TGTGCCAGCAGCGGTAGACTAGCGGGAGGTCACAATGAGCAGTTCTTC	CASSGRLAGGHNEQFF
TRBD2	TRBV24-1	TRBJ2-7	NA	TGTGCCACCAGTGACCCAGCGGGAGGAGACTACGAGCAGTACTTC	CATSDPAGGDYEQYF
TRBD2	TRBV9	TRBJ2-1	NA	TGTGCCAGCGGGGAGCGGGGGAAAGAGTTCTTC	CASGERGKEFF
TRBD1	TRBV7-2	TRBJ2-5	NA	TGTGCCAGCAGCTTAGCGACAGGGGGAAAGTCCCAGTACTTC	CASSLATGGKSQYF
TRBD1	TRBV28	TRBJ1-1	NA	TGTGCCAGCAGAGACAGGGGTACGAACACTGAAGCTTTCTTT	CASRDRGTNTEAFF
TRBD2	TRBV7-2	TRBJ2-5	NA	TGTGCCAGCAGCCCAACTAGGGGCGGGAGAGAGACCCAGTACTTC	CASSPTRGGRETQYF
NA	TRBV5-1	TRBJ2-5	NA	TGCGCCAGCAGGAATGGACAGAACCAAGAGACCCAGTACTTC	CASRNGQNQETQYF
NA	TRBV12-3/TRBV12-4	TRBJ2-7	NA	TGTGCCAGCAGTTTAGTCTTCTCCTACGAGCAGTACTTC	CASSLVFSYEQYF
TRBD1	TRBV5-6	TRBJ2-3	NA	TGTGCCAGCAGCCGCGGGCGACAGGGGGCAGATACGCAGTATTTT	CASSRGRQGADTQYF
NA	TRBV28	TRBJ2-3	NA	TGTGCCAGCAGTCCTTCAGGGCCAGATACGCAGTATTTT	CASSPSGPDTQYF
TRBD1	TRBV7-3	TRBJ2-3	NA	TGTGCCAGCAGCCCTAGGGCAGGGGGTCTGGATACGCAGTATTTT	CASSPRAGGLDTQYF